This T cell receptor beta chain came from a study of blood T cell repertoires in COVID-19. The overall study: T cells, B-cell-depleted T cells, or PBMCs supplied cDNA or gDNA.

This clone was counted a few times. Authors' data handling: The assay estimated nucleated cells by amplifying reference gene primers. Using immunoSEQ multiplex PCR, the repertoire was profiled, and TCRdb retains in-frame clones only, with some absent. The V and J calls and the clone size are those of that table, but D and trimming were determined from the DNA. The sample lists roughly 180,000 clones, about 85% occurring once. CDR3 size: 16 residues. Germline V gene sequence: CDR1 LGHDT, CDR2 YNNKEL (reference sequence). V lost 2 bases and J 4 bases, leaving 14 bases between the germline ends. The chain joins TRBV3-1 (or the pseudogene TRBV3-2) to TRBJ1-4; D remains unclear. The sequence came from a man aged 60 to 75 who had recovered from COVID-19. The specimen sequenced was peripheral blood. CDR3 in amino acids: CASSQRGRGDNEKLFF. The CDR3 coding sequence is TGTGCCAGCAGCCAACGTGGACGGGGAGATAATGAAAAACTGTTTTTT.